The 28 T cell receptor beta chains presented below share a single source sample, sequenced in a study of blood T cell repertoires in COVID-19. TCRdb keeps only in-frame clones here, not all; method: immunoSEQ multiplex PCR. The sample has about 68,000 clones, 75% to 95% seen once. Sequenced input: peripheral blood. The source of these receptors is a woman aged 60-75 years with active COVID-19.

The chain links TRBV19 to TRBJ2-7; 9 bases align to TRBD1. The CDR3 totals 15 residues. Looked up from germline, CDR1 is LNHDA and CDR2 is SQIVND (reference sequence). J gave up 4 bases and V 5 bases, and 9 bases lay outside the gene matches. CDR3: CASSSRTGANYEQYF. DNA of the CDR3: TGTGCCAGTAGTTCCCGGACAGGGGCGAATTACGAGCAGTACTTC. Combining the CDR3 with reference TRBV19 and TRBJ2-7 gives the whole variable domain DGGITQSPKYLFRKEGQNVTLSCEQNLNHDAMYWYRQDPGQGLRLIYYSQIVNDFQKGDIAEGYSVSREKKESFPLTVTSAQKNPTAFYLCASSSRTGANYEQYFGPGTRLTVT.

In DNA, the CDR3 is TGTGCCAGCAGGTCTACAGGGAGTATGGACTATGGCTACACCTTC. This translates into CASRSTGSMDYGYTF. The chain couples TRBV5-6 to TRBJ1-2, with D possibly matching TRBD1 (6 bases). Trimming stripped 5 bases from V and 3 bases from J, with 17 bases between. The germline CDR1 and CDR2 sequences are SGHDT and YYEEEE. The CDR3 runs to 15 residues.

This chain connects TRBV5-6 to TRBJ2-1; tentatively, D is TRBD2 (6 bases). The V and J ends lost 2 bases and 2 bases respectively, with 11 bases between them. This CDR3 has 15 amino acids. From germline, CDR1 is SGHDT and CDR2 YYEEEE. CDR3 coding DNA: TGTGCCAGCAGCTTTAGCGGAAACGCCTACAATGAGCAGTTCTTC. Translated, it gives CASSFSGNAYNEQFF.

The chain employs TRBV6-1 and TRBJ2-5; 7 bases are shared with TRBD1. CDR1 MNHNS and CDR2 SASEGT come from the germline V gene. The CDR3 contains 14 residues. Unmatched junction bases numbered 2, after V lost 2 bases and J lost 2 bases. CDR3 sequence: CASSEWTGQETQYF. CDR3 in DNA: TGTGCCAGCAGTGAATGGACAGGACAAGAGACCCAGTACTTC.

The chain combines TRBV11-2 with TRBJ2-2; TRBD2 matches 8 bases. CDR1 SGHAT and CDR2 FQNNGV come from the germline V gene. Trimming removed 2 bases from V and 7 bases from J; junction bases left unmatched: 15. This CDR3 contains 18 residues. In DNA, the CDR3 is TGTGCCAGCAGCTTATTGGCCAATATAGCGGGATCAGGCGGGGAGCTGTTTTTT. Translated: CASSLLANIAGSGGELFF.

The chain is built from TRBV10-2 and TRBJ2-7; 10 bases are shared with TRBD1. Germline-derived CDR1 and CDR2 are WSHSY and SAAADI. The CDR3 consists of 14 residues. V dropped 7 bases and J dropped 5; count of bases not matched to a gene: 8. In DNA form, the CDR3 reads TGCGCCAGCAAAGAGACAGGGGGCAAAAACGAGCAGTACTTC. This translates into CASKETGGKNEQYF.

V usage is TRBV5-8 and J usage is TRBJ2-5; TRBD2 agrees at 7 bases. The CDR3 extends over 14 amino acids. The germline V gene encodes CDR1 SGHTS and CDR2 YDEGEE. V lost 10 bases and J lost 4; bases outside the gene matches: 13. Written as DNA, the CDR3 is TGTGCCGGATCGGGAGGCGGGCCGATAGAGACCCAGTACTTC. Translated: CAGSGGGPIETQYF.

This CDR3 is CASSKEARAGRAEPVVHEQYF. CDR3 nucleotides: TGTGCCAGCAGCAAAGAGGCGAGGGCGGGAAGGGCTGAACCGGTTGTCCACGAGCAGTACTTC. The V call is TRBV21-1, the J call TRBJ2-7; the table's TRBD2 call for D was not verified on the DNA. TRBV21-1 represents a pseudogene. This CDR3 has 21 amino acids.

V and J are TRBV5-1 and TRBJ1-4; TRBD1 aligns across 8 bases. There are 16 residues in the CDR3. V gave up 4 bases and J gave up 8 bases; unmatched junction bases: 13. Germline assignment: CDR1 SGHRS and CDR2 YFSETQ. For the CDR3, the DNA is TGCGCCAGCAGCATAAACGGACAGGGAGAGGGGGAAAAACTGTTTTTT. It yields the protein CASSINGQGEGEKLFF.

The count of this clone is one. The J gene is TRBJ2-7, the V gene TRBV5-1; TRBD2 matches 12 bases. With V trimmed by 4 bases and J by 1 base, 12 bases remained unmatched. The CDR3 sequence is 18 residues long. Germline V gene lookup returns CDR1 SGHRS and CDR2 YFSETQ. In DNA, the CDR3 is TGCGCCAGCAGCCCTGCCGCTAGCGGGAGGGCCAGATCCTACGAGCAGTACTTC. It is translated as CASSPAASGRARSYEQYF.

CDR3 sequence reads: CASSQEAGDTQYF. The CDR3 DNA sequence: TGTGCCAGCAGCCAAGAGGCGGGAGATACGCAGTATTTT. This chain joins TRBV14 and TRBJ2-3; the D gene is possibly TRBD2 (5 bases). V shed 0 bases and J shed 5 bases, with 6 bases lying between them. The V gene's germline CDR1 is SGHDN and CDR2 FVKESK. CDR3 size: 13 residues.

The gene calls are TRBV18 and TRBJ1-1, with TRBD1 as a possible D gene (5 bases). Germline CDR1 and CDR2: KGHSH and LQKENI. Trimming pared 4 bases from V and 4 bases from J, leaving 10 bases between. The length of the CDR3 is 13 residues. CDR3 sequence reads: CASSLRQGTEAFF. In DNA form, the CDR3 reads TGTGCCAGCTCACTTCGGCAGGGCACTGAAGCTTTCTTT. Full variable domain (missing parts from reference TRBV18 and TRBJ1-1): NAGVMQNPRHLVRRRGQEARLRCSPMKGHSHVYWYRQLPEEGLKFMVYLQKENIIDESGMPKERFSAEFPKEGPSILRIQQVVRGDSAAYFCASSLRQGTEAFFGQGTRLTVV.

The V and J genes are TRBV19 and TRBJ2-1; 7 nucleotides align to TRBD1. This CDR3 region has 15 residues. Trimming cost V 7 bases and J 0 bases; bases outside gene matches: 6. Germline V gene lookup returns CDR1 LNHDA and CDR2 SQIVND (reference sequence). This CDR3 reads CASTLDRSSYNEQFF. For the CDR3, the DNA is TGTGCCAGTACCCTGGACAGGAGCTCCTACAATGAGCAGTTCTTC.

The V call is TRBV5-8, the J call TRBJ2-1; tentative D call: TRBD1 (6 bases). Trimming removed 1 base from V and 3 bases from J, with 14 bases in between. Germline lookup yields CDR1 SGHTS and CDR2 YDEGEE. This CDR3 has 16 amino acids. Here the CDR3 reads CASSLLIRGNYNEQFF. The CDR3 DNA reads TGTGCCAGCAGCTTGTTAATTAGGGGGAACTACAATGAGCAGTTCTTC.

The chain links TRBV5-1 to TRBJ1-1; a possible D gene is TRBD1 (6 bases). Germline V gene sequence: CDR1 SGHRS, CDR2 YFSETQ. Trimming left V 5 bases short and J 0 bases short, with 17 bases between. The CDR3 runs to 16 residues. Written as DNA, the CDR3 is TGCGCCAGCAGTTTCGGCAACAGGGAAATGAACACTGAAGCTTTCTTT. It yields the protein CASSFGNREMNTEAFF. The variable domain in full, completed from reference TRBV5-1 and TRBJ1-1, reads KAGVTQTPRYLIKTRGQQVTLSCSPISGHRSVSWYQQTPGQGLQFLFEYFSETQRNKGNFPGRFSGRQFSNSRSEMNVSTLELGDSALYLCASSFGNREMNTEAFFGQGTRLTVV.

The J gene is TRBJ2-7, the V gene TRBV5-1; 9 bases agree with TRBD1. The J segment lost 4 bases and the V segment lost 0 bases, leaving 5 bases of the junction unmatched. The CDR3 is 15 residues long. In germline, CDR1 is SGHRS, CDR2 YFSETQ. In DNA form, the CDR3 reads TGCGCCAGCAGCTTGGGCGGACAGGGGAGGTACGAGCAGTACTTC. Translated: CASSLGGQGRYEQYF.

The chain is built from TRBV28 and TRBJ1-1, with D possibly being TRBD1 (5 bases). V was clipped by 6 bases and J by 0 bases, with 17 bases between them. Germline lookup yields CDR1 MDHEN and CDR2 SYDVKM. The CDR3 spans 16 residues. CDR3 loop: CASSLRGSLMNTEAFF. CDR3 DNA sequence: TGTGCCAGCAGCTTACGGGGGTCCCTAATGAACACTGAAGCTTTCTTT.

This chain joins TRBV24-1 and TRBJ2-7; 11 positions match TRBD1. Trimming at V came to 5 bases and at J to 3 bases, leaving 5 bases not matched to a gene. CDR1 KGHDR and CDR2 SFDVKD come from the germline V gene. This CDR3 contains 15 residues. This CDR3 reads CATSAGTGGYYEQYF. As DNA, the CDR3 is TGTGCCACCAGTGCTGGGACAGGGGGGTACTACGAGCAGTACTTC.

V is TRBV7-9 and J is TRBJ2-7; 8 bases are a match to TRBD1. Germline V gives CDR1 SEHNR, CDR2 FQNEAQ (reference sequence). The CDR3 is made up of 16 amino acids. V lost 3 bases to trimming and J lost 2 bases; unmatched junction nucleotides: 9. As DNA, the CDR3 is TGTGCCAGCAGCTTTCCTGGACAGGGCGAACCCTACGAGCAGTACTTC. Its translation is CASSFPGQGEPYEQYF.

The rearrangement joins TRBV30 to TRBJ1-6; tentatively, D is TRBD1 (5 bases). CDR3 size: 14 residues. CDR1 is GTSNPN, CDR2 SVGIG, per germline (reference sequence). The germline V and J ends were trimmed by 2 bases and 10 bases, with 15 bases remaining between them. The chain's CDR3 is CAWSRGGDGSPLHF. The CDR3 DNA follows: TGTGCCTGGAGTAGGGGCGGGGACGGATCACCCCTCCACTTT.

This clone was seen a handful of times. The rearrangement uses TRBV6-1 and TRBJ2-7, with a tentative D call TRBD1 (6 bases). V was clipped by 2 bases and J by 7 bases, with 15 bases between them. Germline lookup yields CDR1 MNHNS and CDR2 SASEGT. The CDR3 sequence is 14 residues long. In nucleotides, the CDR3 is TGTGCCAGCAGTGAAACCCGGACAGCTTCTGAGCAGTACTTC. It yields the protein CASSETRTASEQYF.

The chain recombines TRBV19 with TRBJ2-2, with 12 bases aligning to TRBD2. The CDR3 totals 16 residues. J gave up 4 bases and V 4 bases, and 4 bases lay outside the gene matches. CDR1 is LNHDA and CDR2 is SQIVND in the germline V gene (reference sequence). CDR3 DNA sequence: TGTGCCAGTAGTAGGACTAGCGGGATTACCACCGGGGAGCTGTTTTTT. Its translation: CASSRTSGITTGELFF.

CDR3 sequence reads: CASRSREGQDEQFF. Here the CDR3 DNA reads TGTGCCAGCAGGAGCAGGGAGGGCCAAGATGAGCAGTTCTTC. The chain has TRBV2 and TRBJ2-1; 7 bases agree with TRBD2. The junction had 10 bases not matched to a gene; V was cut back by 6 bases and J by 8 bases. This CDR3 contains 14 residues. Germline V gene lookup returns CDR1 SNHLY and CDR2 FYNNEI.

The CDR3 region has the DNA TGTGCCAGCACTAAGAGCGGCGGGAGCGGTGAGACCCAGTACTTC. This sequence encodes CASTKSGGSGETQYF. V is TRBV7-7 and J is TRBJ2-5, with TRBD2 matching 7 bases. V trimming: 7 bases; J trimming: 5 bases; junction bases outside the gene matches: 13. The length of the CDR3 is 15 residues. Germline-derived CDR1 and CDR2 are SSHAT and FNYEAQ (reference sequence).

The chain uses TRBV5-1 and TRBJ1-1, with 8 bases identical to TRBD1. Looked up from germline, CDR1 is SGHRS and CDR2 is YFSETQ. The CDR3 loop spans 15 amino acids. V lost 3 bases, J lost 4 bases, and 8 bases stayed unmatched. The CDR3 spells CASSYQQGVVTEAFF. CDR3 in DNA: TGCGCCAGCAGCTACCAACAGGGGGTAGTCACTGAAGCTTTCTTT.

The gene calls are TRBV28 and TRBJ1-5; no clear D. The germline V gene has CDR1 MDHEN and CDR2 SYDVKM. V shed 6 bases and J shed 2 bases, with 11 bases lying between them. The CDR3 is 14 residues long. DNA for the CDR3: TGTGCCAGCAGAGACGGCGGGGGCAATCAGCCCCAGCATTTT. Translated, it gives CASRDGGGNQPQHF. The variable domain in full, with the rest retrieved from reference TRBV28 and TRBJ1-5, is DVKVTQSSRYLVKRTGEKVFLECVQDMDHENMFWYRQDPGLGLRLIYFSYDVKMKEKGDIPEGYSVSREKKERFSLILESASTNQTSMYLCASRDGGGNQPQHFGDGTRLSIL.

The V call is TRBV25-1, the J call TRBJ2-7; D is perhaps TRBD2 (6 bases). CDR1 is MGHDK, CDR2 SYGVNS, per germline. The CDR3 has 17 amino acids. V lost 5 bases and J 1 base, leaving 21 bases between the germline ends. CDR3 region: CASSPRDFGGGSYEQYF. CDR3 nucleotide sequence: TGTGCCAGCAGTCCTAGGGACTTTGGAGGAGGGTCCTACGAGCAGTACTTC.

The table lists this clone with a count of one. Compared with germline, one end of the junction differs, possibly owing to a read error. The chain uses TRBV5-6 and TRBJ2-3; D unclear. There are 13 residues in the CDR3. The V gene's germline CDR1 is SGHDT and CDR2 YYEEEE. DNA of the CDR3: TGTGCCAGCAACTTGATCTACTCTGATACGCAGTATTTT. Translated, it gives CASNLIYSDTQYF. Full variable domain (remainder filled in from reference TRBV5-6 and TRBJ2-3): DAGVTQSPTHLIKTRGQQVTLRCSPKSGHDTVSWYQQALGQGPQFIFQYYEEEERQRGNFPDRFSGHQFPNYSSELNVNALLLGDSALYLCASNLIYSDTQYFGPGTRLTVL.